This T cell receptor (beta chain) was sequenced for a study of cytomegalovirus exposure and HLA in healthy donors. Broader study findings: An assumption of roughly uniform sequencing depth across donors underlay the presence/absence analyses. TCR beta V segments were, for the most part, productive about 90% or about 30% of the time in an earlier analysis. Under in vitro conditions, a few CMV-associated chains were confirmed as specific for CMV antigens. In a later analysis, parvovirus B19, influenza, CMV and Epstein-Barr virus appeared linked to several top co-occurrence clusters.

Of note for this clone: Its matching antigen is unknown.

13 Jbeta primers and 60 Vbeta primers were used for the PCR. The data were produced by immunoSEQ multiplex PCR, yet TCRdb's version contains in-frame clones alone and is incomplete. The sample has under 200,000 clones, around 80% seen once. The specimen was PBMCs. The sequence was collected from a girl between 10 and 17 years old in good health and CMV-seropositive.

The CDR3 loop is CASSLAMEGNQPQHF. In nucleotides, the CDR3 is TGTGCCAGCAGCTTAGCGATGGAGGGGAATCAGCCCCAGCATTTT. The rearrangement joins TRBV7-9 to TRBJ1-5; D perhaps matches TRBD1 (5 bases). V lost 0 bases to trimming and J lost 4 bases, with 10 bases between them. CDR3 length: 15 amino acids. Germline assignment: CDR1 SEHNR and CDR2 FQNEAQ (reference sequence).